These 9 T cell receptor beta chains were all obtained from the same sample, sequenced in a study of PD-1 blockade in classical Hodgkin lymphoma (TCRdb year 2020). The time point label here, explained by the study, means: cycle 4 day 1 (C4D1), after five to seven weeks of nivolumab. Every trial patient had relapsed after autologous stem cell transplantation, and cohorts A, B and C differed in prior brentuximab vedotin exposure. Library construction relied on the immunoSEQ multiplex PCR assay. The clones in this table, taken by TCRdb from immuneACCESS, are in-frame only. Not every clone is retained; where verified, under half of the shortfall comes from an unresolved V gene, and the cause of the rest is unknown. The sample data list tens of thousands of clones, and 91% of these were observed just once. The leading ten clones occupy under 13% of the sample. The sample here was peripheral blood mononuclear cells (PBMCs), taken before the fourth cycle of nivolumab. The receptors were sampled from a human donor with classical Hodgkin lymphoma.

The chain couples TRBV6-5 to TRBJ2-5; 8 bases agree with TRBD2. The J segment lost 4 bases and the V segment lost 2 bases, leaving 6 bases of the junction unmatched. CDR1 and CDR2 (germline): MNHEY, SVGAGI. The CDR3 sequence is 15 residues long. In nucleotides, the CDR3 is TGTGCCAGCAGTTACATCGGGGGGGGAAGAGAGACCCAGTACTTC. This translates into CASSYIGGGRETQYF.

The gene calls are TRBV30 and TRBJ1-5, with a weak D call TRBD1 (6 bases). V gave up 3 bases and J gave up 3 bases, with 24 bases separating them. The CDR3 contains 18 residues. Germline V gene lookup returns CDR1 GTSNPN and CDR2 SVGIG (reference sequence). CDR3 sequence (DNA): TGTGCCTGGAGCCGCACCCCCGGGGGCAGCCTAAACAATCAGCCCCAGCATTTT. Translating it yields CAWSRTPGGSLNNQPQHF.

This chain joins TRBV6-1 and TRBJ2-7, with 7 bases matching TRBD1. Per the germline V gene, CDR1 is MNHNS and CDR2 is SASEGT. V was clipped by 10 bases and J by 4 bases; unmatched bases: 16. The CDR3 sequence is 15 residues long. CDR3 in DNA: TGTGCCACATCGGTCCTTTCTCGACAGGGATACGAGCAGTACTTC. Translation: CATSVLSRQGYEQYF.

This clone was seen once. The V gene is TRBV4-2, the J gene TRBJ1-2; possible D gene TRBD1, 6 bases. This CDR3 is built from 15 residues. Germline V gene sequence: CDR1 LGHNA, CDR2 YNFKEQ. Trimming stripped 0 bases from V and 6 bases from J, with 14 bases between. In DNA, the CDR3 is TGTGCCAGCAGCCAAGATCCAGGGGAGATAAATGGCTACACCTTC. Protein product: CASSQDPGEINGYTF.

This sequence joins TRBV5-5 and TRBJ2-3; TRBD2 is a possible D gene (7 bases). The CDR3 sequence is 15 residues long. The germline gives CDR1 SGHKS, CDR2 YYEKEE (reference sequence). V shed 2 bases and J shed 5 bases, with 15 bases lying between them. The CDR3 nucleotides read TGTGCCAGCAGCTTTTGGCAGGGGAGGGAAGATACGCAGTATTTT. Translation gives CASSFWQGREDTQYF. The full variable domain, its missing parts supplied by reference TRBV5-5 and TRBJ2-3, is DAGVTQSPTHLIKTRGQQVTLRCSPISGHKSVSWYQQVLGQGPQFIFQYYEKEERGRGNFPDRFSARQFPNYSSELNVNALLLGDSALYLCASSFWQGREDTQYFGPGTRLTVL.

The chain uses TRBV9 and TRBJ2-3; 13 bases map to TRBD2. Unmatched junction bases numbered 4, after V lost 4 bases and J lost 2 bases. The CDR3 has 16 amino acids. Germline CDR1 and CDR2: SGDLS and YYNGEE. CDR3 DNA sequence: TGTGCCAGCAGCCAGGGACTAGCGGGGATCACAGATACGCAGTATTTT. Amino acid sequence: CASSQGLAGITDTQYF.

V and J are TRBV7-6 and TRBJ1-5, with D tentatively TRBD1 (5 bases). With 4 bases removed from V and 0 bases from J, the gap between germline ends came to 10 bases. The CDR3 spans 15 residues. Germline CDR1 is SGHVS and CDR2 is FNYEAQ. In nucleotides, the CDR3 is TGTGCCAGCAGCTGGGGGGACGCTAGCAATCAGCCCCAGCATTTT. This codes for CASSWGDASNQPQHF. The whole variable domain, remainder taken from reference TRBV7-6 and TRBJ1-5, is GAGVSQSPRYKVTKRGQDVALRCDPISGHVSLYWYRQALGQGPEFLTYFNYEAQQDKSGLPNDRFSAERPEGSISTLTIQRTEQRDSAMYRCASSWGDASNQPQHFGDGTRLSIL.

To note about this clone: The junction departs from germline at one end; a sequencing error may be responsible. The chain combines TRBV7-7 with TRBJ1-3; D is unclear. CDR3 length equals 15 residues. CDR1 and CDR2 (germline): SSHAT, FNYEAQ (reference sequence). CDR3 DNA: TGTGCTAGCAGCTTGGCCCCTTCCCCTGGAAACACCATATATTTT. Residues: CASSLAPSPGNTIYF.

The CDR3 DNA reads as TGTGCCAGCTCACCGGACAGGGTCCGGACGGCCATATATTTT. Its protein product is CASSPDRVRTAIYF. This chain joins TRBV18 and TRBJ1-3; 8 bases fit TRBD1. Trimming took 3 bases from V and 11 from J; bases not matched to a gene: 9. Germline values: CDR1 KGHSH, CDR2 LQKENI. The CDR3 has 14 amino acids.